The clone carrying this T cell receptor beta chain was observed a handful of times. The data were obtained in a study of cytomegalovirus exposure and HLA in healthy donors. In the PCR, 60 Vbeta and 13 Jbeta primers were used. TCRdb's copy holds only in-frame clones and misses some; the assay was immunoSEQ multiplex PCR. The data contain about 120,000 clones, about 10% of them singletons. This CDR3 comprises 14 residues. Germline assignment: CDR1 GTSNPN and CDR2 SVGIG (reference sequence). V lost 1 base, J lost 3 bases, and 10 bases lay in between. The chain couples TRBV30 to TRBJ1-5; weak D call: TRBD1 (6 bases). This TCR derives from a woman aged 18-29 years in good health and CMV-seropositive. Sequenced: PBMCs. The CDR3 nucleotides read TGTGCCTGGAGTGGGGGGGGCAACAATCAGCCCCAGCATTTT. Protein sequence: CAWSGGGNNQPQHF. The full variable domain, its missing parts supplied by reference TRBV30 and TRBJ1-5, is SQTIHQWPATLVQPVGSPLSLECTVEGTSNPNLYWYRQAAGRGLQLLFYSVGIGQISSEVPQNLSASRPQDRQFILSSKKLLLSDSGFYLCAWSGGGNNQPQHFGDGTRLSIL.